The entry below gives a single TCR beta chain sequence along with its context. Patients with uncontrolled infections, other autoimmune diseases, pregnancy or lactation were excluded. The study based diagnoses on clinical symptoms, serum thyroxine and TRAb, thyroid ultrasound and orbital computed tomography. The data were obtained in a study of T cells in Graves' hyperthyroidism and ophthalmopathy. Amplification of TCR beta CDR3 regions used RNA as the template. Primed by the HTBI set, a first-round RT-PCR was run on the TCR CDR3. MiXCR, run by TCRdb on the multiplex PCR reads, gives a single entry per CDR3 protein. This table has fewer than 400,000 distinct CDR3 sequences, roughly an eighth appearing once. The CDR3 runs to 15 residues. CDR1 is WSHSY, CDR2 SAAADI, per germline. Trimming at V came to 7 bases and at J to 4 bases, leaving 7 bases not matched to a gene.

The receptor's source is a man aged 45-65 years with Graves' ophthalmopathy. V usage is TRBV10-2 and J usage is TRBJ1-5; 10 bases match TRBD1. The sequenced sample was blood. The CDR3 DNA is TGCGCCAGCAACCGGGACAGGGGCGCAAATCAGCCCCAGCATTTT. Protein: CASNRDRGANQPQHF.